A single sample gave rise to the 24 T cell receptor beta chains below, sequenced in a study of blood T cell repertoires in COVID-19 (dated by TCRdb to the early 2020s). The method was the immunoSEQ multiplex PCR assay. Not all clones reach the TCRdb copy of this immuneACCESS table, which keeps in-frame sequences only. Checked studies attribute under half of the gap to unresolved V genes and leave the rest unexplained. This sample gives some 69,000 clones in total; 80% to 90% of them show up just once. The top ten constitute 20% to 25% of the sample. The sequencing input was peripheral blood. These receptors all come from a woman aged 70 to 79 with acute or convalescent COVID-19.

The V gene is TRBV6-1, the J gene TRBJ2-7; D is ambiguous. The V and J ends lost 2 bases and 3 bases respectively, with 8 bases between them. This CDR3 is built from 13 residues. CDR1 and CDR2 from the germline V gene are MNHNS and SASEGT. CDR3 sequence: CASSEQPGYEQYF. The CDR3 DNA reads TGTGCCAGCAGTGAACAGCCAGGCTACGAGCAGTACTTC.

The chain recombines TRBV11-3 with TRBJ1-3; D perhaps matches TRBD1 (6 bases). This CDR3 comprises 15 residues. The germline V and J ends were trimmed by 5 bases and 0 bases, with 11 bases remaining between them. Germline V gene data show CDR1 as SGHNT and CDR2 as YENEEA. The CDR3 protein is CASSLGQNSGNTIYF. CDR3 sequence (DNA): TGTGCCAGCAGCCTCGGACAGAACTCTGGAAACACCATATATTTT. The variable domain in full, completed from reference TRBV11-3 and TRBJ1-3, reads EAGVVQSPRYKIIEKKQPVAFWCNPISGHNTLYWYLQNLGQGPELLIRYENEEAVDDSQLPKDRFSAERLKGVDSTLKIQPAELGDSAVYLCASSLGQNSGNTIYFGEGSWLTVV.

V and J are TRBV18 and TRBJ1-2; a weak D match, TRBD1 (6 bases). The CDR3 has 16 amino acids. Germline values: CDR1 KGHSH, CDR2 LQKENI. The V gene lost 4 bases and the J gene lost 0 bases, with 15 bases spanning the gap. Written as DNA, the CDR3 is TGTGCCAGCTCACTAATCGGACAGCAAACTAACTATGGCTACACCTTC. The encoded protein is CASSLIGQQTNYGYTF.

The rearrangement links TRBV28 to TRBJ2-2; 13 bases map to TRBD2. The CDR3 is made up of 14 amino acids. Germline CDR1 reads MDHEN; CDR2 reads SYDVKM. V lost 10 bases, J lost 4 bases, and 3 bases stayed unmatched. In DNA form, the CDR3 reads TGTGCCACCTGGACTAGCGGGAGCACCGGGGAGCTGTTTTTT. It encodes CATWTSGSTGELFF. Together with reference TRBV28 and TRBJ2-2, the CDR3 gives the full variable domain: DVKVTQSSRYLVKRTGEKVFLECVQDMDHENMFWYRQDPGLGLRLIYFSYDVKMKEKGDIPEGYSVSREKKERFSLILESASTNQTSMYLCATWTSGSTGELFFGEGSRLTVL.

The CDR3: CASRGRDTGELFF. CDR3 nucleotide sequence: TGTGCCAGCAGAGGGCGGGACACCGGGGAGCTGTTTTTT. This chain links TRBV7-8 with TRBJ2-2; a possible D gene is TRBD2 (5 bases). This CDR3 region has 13 residues. Between the trimmed V and J ends, which lost 6 bases and 3 bases, there was a span of 8 bases. Germline CDR1 is SGHVS and CDR2 is FQNEAQ.

The V call is TRBV5-1, the J call TRBJ2-1; 11 bases match TRBD1. Germline values: CDR1 SGHRS, CDR2 YFSETQ. The CDR3 runs 18 residues. Trimming removed 4 bases from V and 8 bases from J; junction bases left unmatched: 17. The DNA of the CDR3 is TGCGCCAGCAGCGTCGGACAGGGGGCTCGCCCCTCAGGGGATGAGCAGTTCTTC. It codes for CASSVGQGARPSGDEQFF.

The gene calls are TRBV19 and TRBJ2-5; a possible D gene is TRBD2 (6 bases). CDR3 length: 14 residues. Germline-derived CDR1 and CDR2 are LNHDA and SQIVND (reference sequence). V shed 2 bases and J shed 6 bases, with 13 bases lying between them. For the CDR3, the DNA is TGTGCCAGTAGTATACCGGGACTGCTGAAGACCCAGTACTTC. Amino acid sequence: CASSIPGLLKTQYF.

This clone was recorded a few times. Here the CDR3 reads CASSFQGGYEQYF. CDR3 nucleotide sequence: TGTGCCAGCAGTTTCCAGGGTGGCTACGAGCAGTACTTC. The chain employs TRBV6-5 and TRBJ2-7, with D possibly matching TRBD1 (5 bases). Trimming stripped 4 bases from V and 3 bases from J, with 10 bases between. CDR1 and CDR2 from the germline V gene are MNHEY and SVGAGI. The length of the CDR3 is 13 residues.

The rearrangement joins TRBV27 to TRBJ1-6; the D gene is possibly TRBD1 (6 bases). This CDR3 comprises 17 residues. Germline loops: CDR1 MNHEY, CDR2 SMNVEV (reference sequence). Trimming cost V 2 bases and J 5 bases, with 16 bases left between them. CDR3 bases: TGTGCCAGCAGTTTACGGTACAGGGTAGAGGATAATTCACCCCTCCACTTT. Protein: CASSLRYRVEDNSPLHF.

V is TRBV18 and J is TRBJ1-2, with D possibly matching TRBD1 (5 bases). The CDR3 is 15 amino acids. Germline V CDR1 and CDR2: KGHSH, LQKENI. Trimming removed 0 bases from V and 2 bases from J, with 10 bases in between. Here the CDR3 DNA reads TGTGCCAGCTCACCACCTGAAGGGGCCAACTATGGCTACACCTTC. This sequence encodes CASSPPEGANYGYTF.

The CDR3 DNA follows: TGCGCCAGCAGCCCTAGCGGTCCAGGAGGGAATAATTCACCCCTCCACTTT. Its translation is CASSPSGPGGNNSPLHF. This chain joins TRBV5-1 and TRBJ1-6; D ambiguous. This CDR3 region has 17 residues. In germline, CDR1 is SGHRS, CDR2 YFSETQ. V lost 4 bases and J 5 bases, leaving 19 bases between the germline ends.

The chain is built from TRBV10-3 and TRBJ1-1; possibly TRBD1 for D (6 bases). Germline-derived CDR1 and CDR2 are ENHRY and SYGVKD. The CDR3 has 13 residues. The V end was cut by 4 bases, the J end by 5 bases, with 11 bases between. The CDR3 DNA is TGTGCCATCAGTGCTGTCGGACAGACTGAAGCTTTCTTT. Translation gives CAISAVGQTEAFF.

The chain employs TRBV19 and TRBJ1-5, with D maybe TRBD1 (5 bases). The CDR3 runs 14 residues. Germline loops: CDR1 LNHDA, CDR2 SQIVND (reference sequence). V was shortened by 2 bases and J by 2 bases, with 7 bases between the two germline ends. The CDR3 is CASSIRGGNQPQHF. CDR3 coding DNA: TGTGCCAGTAGTATAAGGGGTGGCAATCAGCCCCAGCATTTT. Looking up the rest from reference TRBV19 and TRBJ1-5 gives the full variable domain: DGGITQSPKYLFRKEGQNVTLSCEQNLNHDAMYWYRQDPGQGLRLIYYSQIVNDFQKGDIAEGYSVSREKKESFPLTVTSAQKNPTAFYLCASSIRGGNQPQHFGDGTRLSIL.

The rearrangement links TRBV28 to TRBJ1-5, with D possibly matching TRBD1 (5 bases). CDR3 length equals 14 residues. The V gene lost 6 bases and the J gene lost 1 base, with 10 bases spanning the gap. The germline V gene encodes CDR1 MDHEN and CDR2 SYDVKM. CDR3 DNA: TGTGCCAGCAGGGTGGGGGGGAGCAATCAGCCCCAGCATTTT. Its protein product is CASRVGGSNQPQHF.

J is TRBJ2-7 and V is TRBV18; 7 bases are shared with TRBD2. The CDR3 loop spans 16 amino acids. J gave up 0 bases and V 2 bases, and 7 bases lay outside the gene matches. Germline V lookup: CDR1 KGHSH, CDR2 LQKENI. The DNA for the CDR3 is TGTGCCAGCTCACCAGATCTGGGAGGGGCCTCCTACGAGCAGTACTTC. As protein: CASSPDLGGASYEQYF.

The V and J genes are TRBV18 and TRBJ2-1; 13 positions match TRBD2. Germline V gene lookup returns CDR1 KGHSH and CDR2 LQKENI. V trimming: 2 bases; J trimming: 9 bases; junction bases outside the gene matches: 10. This CDR3 region has 17 residues. In DNA form, the CDR3 reads TGTGCCAGCTCACCATCCACTAGCGGGAGGGCCTCCGGTGAGCAGTTCTTC. Protein sequence: CASSPSTSGRASGEQFF.

The chain has TRBV6-5 and TRBJ2-2, with D possibly being TRBD1 (6 bases). The V gene lost 1 base and the J gene lost 4 bases, with 10 bases spanning the gap. CDR1 and CDR2 (germline): MNHEY, SVGAGI. This CDR3 contains 15 residues. The CDR3 reads CASSYLRTATGELFF. The CDR3 bases are TGTGCCAGCAGTTACTTAAGGACAGCCACCGGGGAGCTGTTTTTT.

V usage is TRBV7-9 and J usage is TRBJ1-4, with D possibly TRBD1 on 5 matching bases. The V end lost 4 bases, the J end lost 8 bases, and 14 bases lay between the germline ends. The germline CDR1 and CDR2 sequences are SEHNR and FQNEAQ (reference sequence). This CDR3 is built from 14 residues. CDR3 residues: CASSSWKGQEKLFF. The CDR3 nucleotides read TGTGCCAGCAGCTCGTGGAAGGGGCAGGAAAAACTGTTTTTT. The full variable domain, with the rest looked up from reference TRBV7-9 and TRBJ1-4, is DTGVSQNPRHKITKRGQNVTFRCDPISEHNRLYWYRQTLGQGPEFLTYFQNEAQLEKSRLLSDRFSAERPKGSFSTLEIQRTEQGDSAMYLCASSSWKGQEKLFFGSGTQLSVL.

The gene calls are TRBV5-4 and TRBJ2-3; D is uncertain. This CDR3 contains 14 residues. Germline CDR1 and CDR2: SGHNT and YYREEE (reference sequence). Trimming shortened V by 4 bases and J by 0 bases, and 9 bases separated the two germline ends. CDR3 nucleotides: TGTGCCAGCAGCCTCCCCCGGAGCACAGATACGCAGTATTTT. It yields the protein CASSLPRSTDTQYF. Filled out from reference TRBV5-4 and TRBJ2-3, the complete variable domain reads ETGVTQSPTHLIKTRGQQVTLRCSSQSGHNTVSWYQQALGQGPQFIFQYYREEENGRGNFPPRFSGLQFPNYSSELNVNALELDDSALYLCASSLPRSTDTQYFGPGTRLTVL.

The J gene is TRBJ1-1, the V gene TRBV28; D gene unclear. Trimming left V 3 bases short and J 5 bases short, with 16 bases between. The CDR3 totals 15 residues. CDR1 is MDHEN and CDR2 is SYDVKM in the germline V gene. CDR3 coding DNA: TGTGCCAGCAGTTTGGGCAGTCAAGTAAGGACTGAAGCTTTCTTT. As protein: CASSLGSQVRTEAFF.

The gene calls are TRBV29-1 and TRBJ2-2, with D perhaps matching TRBD1 (5 bases). V lost 6 bases, J lost 5 bases, and 10 bases lay in between. The CDR3 contains 12 residues. Germline values: CDR1 SQVTM, CDR2 ANQGSEA. Written as DNA, the CDR3 is TGCAGCGTAACCCAGGGTACCGGGGAGCTGTTTTTT. As protein: CSVTQGTGELFF.

This clone was seen a few times. The V call is TRBV14, the J call TRBJ2-4, with a weak D call TRBD2 (5 bases). The germline gives CDR1 SGHDN, CDR2 FVKESK. The germline V and J ends were trimmed by 0 bases and 4 bases, with 10 bases remaining between them. The CDR3 sequence is 15 residues long. In DNA form, the CDR3 reads TGTGCCAGCAGCCAAGAAGGCGGGTTGAAAAACATTCAGTACTTC. This translates into CASSQEGGLKNIQYF.

This chain uses TRBV5-4 with TRBJ1-1, with D perhaps matching TRBD1 (5 bases). Trimming cost V 3 bases and J 0 bases, with 12 bases left between them. This CDR3 has 15 residues. The V gene's germline CDR1 is SGHNT and CDR2 YYREEE (reference sequence). Written as DNA, the CDR3 is TGTGCCAGCAGCTCCCCCGACAGACTGAACACTGAAGCTTTCTTT. Its protein product is CASSSPDRLNTEAFF.

The chain uses TRBV5-1 and TRBJ1-5, with D uncertain. Germline V gene sequence: CDR1 SGHRS, CDR2 YFSETQ. The CDR3 is 15 residues long. The V and J ends lost 0 bases and 0 bases respectively, with 7 bases between them. The CDR3 nucleotides are TGCGCCAGCAGCTTGGACAATAATAGCAATCAGCCCCAGCATTTT. It is translated as CASSLDNNSNQPQHF.